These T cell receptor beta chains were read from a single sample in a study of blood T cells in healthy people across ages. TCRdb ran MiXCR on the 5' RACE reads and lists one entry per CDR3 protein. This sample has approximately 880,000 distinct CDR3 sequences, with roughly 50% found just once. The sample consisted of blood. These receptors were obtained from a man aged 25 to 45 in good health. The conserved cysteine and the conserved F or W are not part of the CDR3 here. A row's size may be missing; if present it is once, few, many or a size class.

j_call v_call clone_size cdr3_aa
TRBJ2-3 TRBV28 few ASSPRTGGTDTQY
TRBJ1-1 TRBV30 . AWSVLGPAF
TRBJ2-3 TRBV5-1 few ASSPGVGGTSTDTQY
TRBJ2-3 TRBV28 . ASRSGRRTDTQY
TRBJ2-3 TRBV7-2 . ASSPRAITDTQY
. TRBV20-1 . SARDLSGGFEQY
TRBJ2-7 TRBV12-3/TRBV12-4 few ASRAAQTGSYEQY
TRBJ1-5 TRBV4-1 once ASSQDRIEGRHQPQH
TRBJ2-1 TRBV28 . ASSGDRGVKMNEQF
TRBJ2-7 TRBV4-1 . ASSQAQGTSYEQY
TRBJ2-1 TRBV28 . ASSLRGTDNEQF
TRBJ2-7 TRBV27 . ASSFQRGRTPYEQY
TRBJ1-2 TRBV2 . ASSLTGGKGYT
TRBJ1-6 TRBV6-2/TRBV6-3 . ASSSSLGSPLH
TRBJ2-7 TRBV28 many ASRRQSSYEQY
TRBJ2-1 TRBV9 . ASSVELAGRNEQF
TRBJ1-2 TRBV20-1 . SAEANGYT
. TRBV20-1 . SVTFGGEETQY
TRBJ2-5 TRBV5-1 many ASSLGQQQETQY
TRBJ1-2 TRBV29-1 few SAWKGGYGYT
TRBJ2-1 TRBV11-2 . ASSPRTSGVFSSYNEQF
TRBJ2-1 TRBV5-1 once ASSFSSGGAYNEQF
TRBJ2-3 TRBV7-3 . ASSLLATRSDTQY
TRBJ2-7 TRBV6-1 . ASSEWASGGYEQY
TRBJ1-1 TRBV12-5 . ASGLSPAPLSRAF
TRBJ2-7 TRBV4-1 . ASSHGTGMNEQY
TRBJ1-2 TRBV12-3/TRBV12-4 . ASSFGTESGYT
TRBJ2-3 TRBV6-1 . ASRELAGGTDTQY
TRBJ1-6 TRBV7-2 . ASSIPGRGSPLH
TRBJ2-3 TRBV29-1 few SVEVQTSGSTDTQY
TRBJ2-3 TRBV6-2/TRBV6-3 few ASTAGTSITDTQY